This T cell receptor (beta chain) was captured by sequencing in a study of beta chain features in type 1 diabetes. Broader study findings: Equally in patients and controls, shorter templates might have been favored by PCR. Among type 1 diabetes patients, VDJ junctions had fewer insertions and more deletions.

CDR1 is SEHNR and CDR2 is FQNEAQ in the germline V gene (reference sequence). The length of the CDR3 is 15 residues. With 5 bases removed from V and 0 bases from J, the gap between germline ends came to 13 bases. This clone was seen only a few times. What it binds is unknown. Expressed TCRB transcripts were sequenced because the isolated RNA had all been reverse transcribed beforehand. It was found that naive, central memory and regulatory T cell samples averaged around 3.7 million reads. Only in-frame clones appear in the TCRdb table, and some are missing; sequencing was by immunoSEQ multiplex PCR. This sample has about 350,000 clones; 15% to 20% occur once, and the top ten carry around 0.04%.

Input material: naive CD4+ T cells from blood. The sequence was obtained from a woman aged 18-29 years in good health. V usage is TRBV7-9 and J usage is TRBJ1-1; a weak D match, TRBD1 (6 bases). The CDR3 sequence is CASSGMDSMNTEAFF. CDR3 sequence (DNA): TGTGCCAGCAGCGGTATGGACAGCATGAACACTGAAGCTTTCTTT.